This is a list of T cell receptor beta chains from one sample in a study of shared clonotypes between healthy human individuals. TCRdb's table, derived via immunoSEQ multiplex PCR, lists solely in-frame clones and lacks some. The sample includes hundreds of thousands of clones, roughly 95% of them seen just once. The sequencing input was naive CD8+ T cells sorted from blood. The receptors stem from a woman aged 25 to 39 in good health. Both conserved end residues are part of each CDR3. Size values are once, few and many counts, or a class for expanded clones, and some rows have none.

CDR3aa: CSVLDYEQYF
abundance: NA
v_gene: TRBV20-1

CDR3aa: CASSQLNSNYGYTF
abundance: NA
v_gene: TRBV16

CDR3aa: CASRSDRLETQYF
abundance: NA
v_gene: TRBV5-5

CDR3aa: CARLRGAQHF
abundance: NA
v_gene: TRBV21-1

CDR3aa: CASYPGQGLQSSYEQYF
abundance: NA
v_gene: TRBV5-8

CDR3aa: CASSQDYEQYF
abundance: NA
v_gene: TRBV5-1

CDR3aa: CASSPSSGLEAFF
abundance: few
v_gene: TRBV14

CDR3aa: CASSLSVGTAVSYEQYF
abundance: NA
v_gene: TRBV7-8

CDR3aa: CASSQDRSTGELFF
abundance: NA
v_gene: TRBV4-1

CDR3aa: CASSLGVDGYTF
abundance: NA
v_gene: TRBV5-4

CDR3aa: CASSQGAGYQPQHF
abundance: NA
v_gene: TRBV19

CDR3aa: CASSQEFYEQYF
abundance: once
v_gene: TRBV14

CDR3aa: CASSLIGTQETQYF
abundance: NA
v_gene: TRBV27

CDR3aa: CASSFGAGTKSGEQFF
abundance: NA
v_gene: TRBV5-4

CDR3aa: CASSPLEIVLQGEQFF
abundance: once
v_gene: TRBV7-2

CDR3aa: CASSDSGSWNEQFF
abundance: NA
v_gene: TRBV2

CDR3aa: CASSLGIRWADTQYF
abundance: NA
v_gene: TRBV19

CDR3aa: CASSDSRKYQETQYF
abundance: NA
v_gene: TRBV6-1

CDR3aa: CSFETGTYEQYF
abundance: NA
v_gene: TRBV29-1

CDR3aa: CASSTHPDLSGANVLTF
abundance: NA
v_gene: TRBV5-1

CDR3aa: CASSSTDSPQYF
abundance: NA
v_gene: TRBV6-6

CDR3aa: CASSLKGALGYTF
abundance: NA
v_gene: TRBV27

CDR3aa: CSVGLAGEDNEQFF
abundance: NA
v_gene: TRBV29-1

CDR3aa: CASSFFMTSGHRRNTQYF
abundance: NA
v_gene: TRBV5-6

CDR3aa: CASSIYMNSEAFF
abundance: NA
v_gene: TRBV19

CDR3aa: CASSFSPDSGNTIYF
abundance: NA
v_gene: TRBV5-4